The present T cell receptor beta chain was sequenced within a study of shared T cell receptors in the human thymus. Repertoires were generated with immunoSEQ multiplex PCR, while TCRdb's copy carries only in-frame clones and drops some. The data show about 540,000 clones, about 84% seen once. The sample holds a few counts of this clone. CDR3 length equals 18 residues. The germline V gene encodes CDR1 LGHNA and CDR2 YSLEER. Trimming removed 0 bases from V and 4 bases from J; junction bases left unmatched: 8. These same records also appear under a second study, on human thymus T cells. As that report states: Donors consisted of healthy Finnish infants (having corrective surgery for congenital heart defects). From resections taken during corrective heart surgery, the thymus tissue was obtained. Thymic and blood repertoires seemed to show skewed V and J gene use. Related reports documented highly overlapping thymic repertoires among unrelated individuals.

This sequence joins TRBV4-3 and TRBJ2-7, with TRBD2 identical over 14 bases. Sequenced sample: thymocytes. The origin of this receptor is a boy under two years old with a congenital heart defect. CDR3 protein: CASSQEWGLAGVMYEQYF. For the CDR3, the DNA is TGCGCCAGCAGCCAAGAATGGGGACTAGCGGGAGTCATGTACGAGCAGTACTTC.